This TCR beta chain is from a study of post-analysis software for immune sequencing data. Study observations and caveats: Among multiple sclerosis patients, normalized Chao1 diversity was significantly below that of controls. A few TRBV segments occurring more often in patients than controls included TRBV5-6, TRBV5-1 and TRBV20-1.

Unique-molecular-identifier-tagged TCR beta cDNA libraries were used. TCRdb re-derived calls from the PCR reads in MiXCR, one entry per CDR3 protein. Of roughly 180,000 distinct CDR3 sequences in the sample, approximately 28% are singletons; the top ten hold less than 1.6%. Trimming left V 3 bases short and J 6 bases short, with 4 bases between. The CDR3 has 11 amino acids. A few counts support this clonotype. The antigen is not known. Input material: blood. This TCR was recovered from a girl aged 5 to 17 with multiple sclerosis. This chain links TRBV12-3 or TRBV12-4 with TRBJ2-3; D is unresolved. In DNA form, the CDR3 reads TGTGCCAGCAGTTTTTGGGATACGCAGTATTTT. This gives the protein CASSFWDTQYF.